This entry describes one T cell receptor (beta chain). The assay was immunoSEQ multiplex PCR, and TCRdb's table has in-frame clones only and misses some. This sample has approximately 300,000 clones, with about 89% found just once. This specimen comes from a study of blood T cell repertoires in COVID-19. Study summary: Specimens from acute and convalescent COVID-19 originated in the United States, Italy and Spain.

Trimming pared 7 bases from V and 0 bases from J, leaving 10 bases between. Per germline, CDR1 MNHEY and CDR2 SVGAGI. There are 15 residues in the CDR3. V is TRBV6-5 and J is TRBJ2-6; D is undetermined. The TCR originated in a man aged 18 to 30 who had recovered from COVID-19. The specimen sequenced was peripheral blood. This CDR3 reads CASNHGGSGANVLTF. The CDR3 DNA follows: TGTGCCAGCAACCACGGTGGCTCTGGGGCCAACGTCCTGACTTTC.